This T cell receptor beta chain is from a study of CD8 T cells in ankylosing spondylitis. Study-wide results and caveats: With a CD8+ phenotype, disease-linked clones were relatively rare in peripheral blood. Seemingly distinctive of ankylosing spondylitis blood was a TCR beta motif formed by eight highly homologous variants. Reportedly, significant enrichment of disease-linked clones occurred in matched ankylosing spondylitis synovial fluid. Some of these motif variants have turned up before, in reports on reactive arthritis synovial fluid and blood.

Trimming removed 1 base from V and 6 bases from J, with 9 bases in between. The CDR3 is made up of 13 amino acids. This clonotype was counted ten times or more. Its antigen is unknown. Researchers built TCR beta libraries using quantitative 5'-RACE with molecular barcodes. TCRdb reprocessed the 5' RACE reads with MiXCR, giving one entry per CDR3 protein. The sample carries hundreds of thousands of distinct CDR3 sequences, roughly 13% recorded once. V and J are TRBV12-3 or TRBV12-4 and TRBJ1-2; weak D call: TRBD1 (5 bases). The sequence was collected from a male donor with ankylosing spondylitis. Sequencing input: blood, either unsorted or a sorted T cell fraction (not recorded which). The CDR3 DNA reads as TGTGCCAGCAGTTTAGAGGGGTGGAATGGCTACACCTTC. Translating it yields CASSLEGWNGYTF.